The 23 T cell receptor beta chains in this list originate from one sample, sequenced in a study of shared clonotypes between healthy human individuals (dated by TCRdb to the early 2020s). Libraries came from the immunoSEQ multiplex PCR assay. In TCRdb, the immuneACCESS table is reduced to in-frame sequences with V and J assigned. These tables do not hold every clone; where another copy was compared, an unresolved V gene accounts for under half, and the others remain unexplained. In this sample the table shows about 1 million clones, about 75% of which occur a single time. The ten largest clones take up about 1.5% of the sample. The sample consisted of memory CD4+ T cells sorted from blood. The cell subset or site label corresponds to: CD45RA-negative fraction. The receptors stem from a man between 18 and 35 years old in good health.

The CDR3 protein is CASAGVNEQFF. CDR3 coding DNA: TGTGCCAGCGCAGGGGTCAATGAGCAGTTCTTC. The chain couples TRBV27 to TRBJ2-1; a weak D match, TRBD1 (6 bases). There are 11 residues in the CDR3. Germline CDR1 and CDR2: MNHEY and SMNVEV (reference sequence). V was trimmed by 8 bases and J by 6 bases, leaving 8 bases between them.

The chain links TRBV5-1 to TRBJ2-7; 8 bases map to TRBD2. The CDR3 is 13 residues long. Losses at the gene ends were 8 bases for V and 0 bases for J; bases not matched to a gene: 4. The germline CDR1 and CDR2 sequences are SGHRS and YFSETQ. This CDR3 reads CASFGGDSYEQYF. CDR3 sequence (DNA): TGCGCCAGTTTCGGGGGGGACTCCTACGAGCAGTACTTC.

Only a few counts were recorded for this clone. The chain joins TRBV11-2 to TRBJ1-1; TRBD1 matches 8 bases. Per the germline V gene, CDR1 is SGHAT and CDR2 is FQNNGV. With V trimmed by 2 bases and J by 2 bases, 4 bases remained unmatched. The CDR3 consists of 15 residues. The CDR3 loop reads CASSLQGAGNTEAFF. The CDR3 DNA reads as TGTGCCAGCAGCTTACAGGGGGCCGGTAACACTGAAGCTTTCTTT.

The chain is built from TRBV7-3 and TRBJ2-3; TRBD2 aligns across 8 bases. The CDR3 has 14 residues. V gave up 5 bases and J gave up 3 bases; unmatched junction bases: 4. Germline V gene sequence: CDR1 SGHTA, CDR2 FQGTGA. CDR3 sequence (DNA): TGTGCCAGCAGCCAAGCGGGGGCGACAGATACGCAGTATTTT. Encoded protein: CASSQAGATDTQYF. The variable domain in full, completed from reference TRBV7-3 and TRBJ2-3, reads GAGVSQTPSNKVTEKGKYVELRCDPISGHTALYWYRQSLGQGPEFLIYFQGTGAADDSGLPNDRFFAVRPEGSVSTLKIQRTERGDSAVYLCASSQAGATDTQYFGPGTRLTVL.

The V gene is TRBV9, the J gene TRBJ2-1; 9 nucleotides align to TRBD2. Germline V gene data show CDR1 as SGDLS and CDR2 as YYNGEE. This CDR3 has 16 amino acids. The ends lost 0 bases at V and 6 bases at J; junction bases unmatched: 7. The DNA of the CDR3 is TGTGCCAGCAGCGTAGAACCAGCGGGAGGAGTCAATGAGCAGTTCTTC. This translates into CASSVEPAGGVNEQFF.

The chain is built from TRBV2 and TRBJ2-2, with a possible D match to TRBD1 (7 bases). Germline V CDR1 and CDR2: SNHLY, FYNNEI. This CDR3 spans 14 amino acids. V lost 6 bases to trimming and J lost 6 bases, with 14 bases between them. CDR3 protein: CASRRTGGAGELFF. CDR3 DNA: TGTGCCAGCAGGAGGACAGGCGGGGCCGGGGAGCTGTTTTTT.

The CDR3: CASSLATGQGSYEQYF. The CDR3 DNA reads as TGTGCCAGCAGCTTAGCGACCGGACAGGGGTCCTACGAGCAGTACTTC. J is TRBJ2-7 and V is TRBV7-8; 9 nucleotides match TRBD1. The junction had 4 bases not matched to a gene; V was cut back by 0 bases and J by 1 base. Germline V gene data show CDR1 as SGHVS and CDR2 as FQNEAQ. The CDR3 sequence is 16 residues long.

The gene calls are TRBV9 and TRBJ1-4; D gene uncertain. V was pared by 2 bases and J by 2 bases, with 10 bases between. The germline V gene encodes CDR1 SGDLS and CDR2 YYNGEE. The CDR3 covers 15 residues. The CDR3 region is CASSVFPGTNEKLFF. In DNA, the CDR3 is TGTGCCAGCAGCGTCTTTCCCGGGACTAATGAAAAACTGTTTTTT.

J is TRBJ1-1 and V is TRBV18; D gene unclear. CDR3 length equals 14 residues. The germline V gene has CDR1 KGHSH and CDR2 LQKENI. The germline V and J ends were trimmed by 5 bases and 0 bases, with 10 bases remaining between them. The CDR3 DNA follows: TGTGCCAGCTCAGATGACTACTTGAACACTGAAGCTTTCTTT. The encoded protein is CASSDDYLNTEAFF. Based on the CDR3 plus reference TRBV18 and TRBJ1-1, the full variable domain is NAGVMQNPRHLVRRRGQEARLRCSPMKGHSHVYWYRQLPEEGLKFMVYLQKENIIDESGMPKERFSAEFPKEGPSILRIQQVVRGDSAAYFCASSDDYLNTEAFFGQGTRLTVV.

On this clone: Lacking the conserved final phenylalanine or tryptophan, this CDR3 likely reflects a read error. The chain is built from TRBV29-1 and TRBJ2-7; 9 bases are shared with TRBD1. Per germline, CDR1 SQVTM and CDR2 ANQGSEA. This CDR3 is built from 11 residues. The chain's CDR3 is CGSTGGYEQYL. The CDR3 DNA is TGCGGATCGACAGGGGGCTACGAGCAGTACCTC.

The chain employs TRBV6-5 and TRBJ2-7; D unclear. V was cut by 7 bases and J by 0 bases, with 13 bases left in between. CDR1 MNHEY and CDR2 SVGAGI come from the germline V gene. CDR3 length equals 14 residues. The CDR3 region has the DNA TGTGCCAGCATTGCAACCTGGGGCTCCTACGAGCAGTACTTC. Protein sequence: CASIATWGSYEQYF.

This sequence joins TRBV27 and TRBJ1-6; possible D gene TRBD1, 5 bases. V lost 4 bases to trimming and J lost 1 base, with 14 bases between them. CDR3 length: 17 residues. Per the germline V gene, CDR1 is MNHEY and CDR2 is SMNVEV (reference sequence). The CDR3 DNA reads TGTGCCAGCAGTTCCCTGAGGGGCCCTTCCTATAATTCACCCCTCCACTTT. This sequence encodes CASSSLRGPSYNSPLHF.

A single count supports this clone. A much larger clone sits a single nucleotide away, making a read error possible. The chain recombines TRBV11-1 with TRBJ1-2; weak D call: TRBD1 (6 bases). Germline V gene lookup returns CDR1 SGHAT and CDR2 FQDESV (reference sequence). The V and J ends lost 1 base and 6 bases respectively, with 6 bases between them. This CDR3 contains 12 residues. CDR3 region: CASSLDRDGYTF. The CDR3 DNA reads TGTGCCAGCAGCTTAGACAGGGATGGCTACACCTTC. Full variable domain (missing parts from reference TRBV11-1 and TRBJ1-2): EAEVAQSPRYKITEKSQAVAFWCDPISGHATLYWYRQILGQGPELLVQFQDESVVDDSQLPKDRFSAERLKGVDSTLKIQPAELGDSAMYLCASSLDRDGYTFGSGTRLTVV.

The chain joins TRBV7-8 to TRBJ2-5; 8 bases match TRBD2. Per the germline V gene, CDR1 is SGHVS and CDR2 is FQNEAQ. This CDR3 has 15 residues. V shed 5 bases and J 5 bases; nucleotides not matched to a gene: 10. CDR3 in DNA: TGTGCCAGCAGCCTCCCCGGGAGGGCAGGGGAGACCCAGTACTTC. It translates to CASSLPGRAGETQYF.

This clone was picked up a small number of times. The V call is TRBV10-2, the J call TRBJ2-5, with D uncertain. The CDR3 consists of 12 residues. V was shortened by 2 bases and J by 7 bases, with 8 bases between the two germline ends. Germline V CDR1 and CDR2: WSHSY, SAAADI. The CDR3 DNA reads as TGCGCCAGCAGTGAGGGCGTGGCGACCCAGTACTTC. This encodes CASSEGVATQYF.

The CDR3 is CASNRGQRDNSPLHF. The CDR3 nucleotides read TGTGCCAGCAACAGGGGGCAGAGAGACAATTCACCCCTCCACTTT. The rearrangement links TRBV2 to TRBJ1-6; 9 nucleotides match TRBD1. Germline V lookup: CDR1 SNHLY, CDR2 FYNNEI. V shed 7 bases, J shed 7 bases, and the junction held 8 bases outside the gene matches. This CDR3 contains 15 residues.

The rearrangement uses TRBV2 and TRBJ2-7, with 7 bases lining up with TRBD1. Trimming took 7 bases from V and 6 from J; bases not matched to a gene: 3. Germline lookup yields CDR1 SNHLY and CDR2 FYNNEI. The CDR3 covers 11 residues. In DNA, the CDR3 is TGTGCCAGCAAGAACAGGGGCGAGCAGTACTTC. It yields the protein CASKNRGEQYF.

The rearrangement uses TRBV20-1 and TRBJ2-1, with D perhaps matching TRBD1 (5 bases). The CDR3 spans 11 residues. From germline, CDR1 is DFQATT and CDR2 SNEGSKA (reference sequence). V lost 5 bases and J lost 9, with 11 bases in between. CDR3 DNA sequence: TGCAGTGCTTCTATAGGGGTTGAGCAGTTCTTC. Protein: CSASIGVEQFF.

The gene calls are TRBV7-2 and TRBJ2-6; D not certain. The CDR3 length is 15 residues. Trimming left V 5 bases short and J 0 bases short, with 8 bases between. Per germline, CDR1 SGHTA and CDR2 FQGNSA. The CDR3 sequence: CASSAGVSGANVLTF. The CDR3 DNA sequence: TGTGCCAGCAGCGCCGGAGTCTCTGGGGCCAACGTCCTGACTTTC. The variable domain in full, completed from reference TRBV7-2 and TRBJ2-6, reads GAGVSQSPSNKVTEKGKDVELRCDPISGHTALYWYRQSLGQGLEFLIYFQGNSAPDKSGLPSDRFSAERTGGSVSTLTIQRTQQEDSAVYLCASSAGVSGANVLTFGAGSRLTVL.

In this sample, this clone turned up many times. The chain combines TRBV25-1 with TRBJ1-4; D is ambiguous. Trimming removed 6 bases at V and 8 bases at J, with 16 bases between. The CDR3 totals 14 residues. CDR1 and CDR2 (germline): MGHDK, SYGVNS. CDR3: CASSPHSVGEKLFF. The CDR3 coding sequence is TGTGCCAGCAGCCCCCACTCTGTGGGGGAAAAACTGTTTTTT.

The CDR3 DNA follows: TGTGCCAGCAGCTTAGGGGGCAGGGGCACAGATACGCAGTATTTT. This gives the protein CASSLGGRGTDTQYF. The chain recombines TRBV11-2 with TRBJ2-3, with D possibly TRBD1 on 5 matching bases. V was pared by 1 base and J by 1 base, with 9 bases between. The CDR3 totals 15 residues. Per the germline V gene, CDR1 is SGHAT and CDR2 is FQNNGV.

The chain recombines TRBV5-8 with TRBJ2-5, with TRBD2 matching 7 bases. With V trimmed by 1 base and J by 0 bases, 3 bases remained unmatched. CDR1 and CDR2 (germline): SGHTS, YDEGEE. The CDR3 contains 15 residues. The CDR3 here is CASSLSGVYQETQYF. CDR3 nucleotide sequence: TGTGCCAGCAGCTTGAGCGGGGTCTACCAAGAGACCCAGTACTTC.

The chain links TRBV6-5 to TRBJ1-2; no reliable D call. The CDR3 length is 14 residues. Germline V gene sequence: CDR1 MNHEY, CDR2 SVGAGI. V gave up 5 bases and J gave up 2 bases, with 12 bases separating them. CDR3 in DNA: TGTGCCAGCAGTCCCTCGATGGCCAACTATGGCTACACCTTC. Protein product: CASSPSMANYGYTF.